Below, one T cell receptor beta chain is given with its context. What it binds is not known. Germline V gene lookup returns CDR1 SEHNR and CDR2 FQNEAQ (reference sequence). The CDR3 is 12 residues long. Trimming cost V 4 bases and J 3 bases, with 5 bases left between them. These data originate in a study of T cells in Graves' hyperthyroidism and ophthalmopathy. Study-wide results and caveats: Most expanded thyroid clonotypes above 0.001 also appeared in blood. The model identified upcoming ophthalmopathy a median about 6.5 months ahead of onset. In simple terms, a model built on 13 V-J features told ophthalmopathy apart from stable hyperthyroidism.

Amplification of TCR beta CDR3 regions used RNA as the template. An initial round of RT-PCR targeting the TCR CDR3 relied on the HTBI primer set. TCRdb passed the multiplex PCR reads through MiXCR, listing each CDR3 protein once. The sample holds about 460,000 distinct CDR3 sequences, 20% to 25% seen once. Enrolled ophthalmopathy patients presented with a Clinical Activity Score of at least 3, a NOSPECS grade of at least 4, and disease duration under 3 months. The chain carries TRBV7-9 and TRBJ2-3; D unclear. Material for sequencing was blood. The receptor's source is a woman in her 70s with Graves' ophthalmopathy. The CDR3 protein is CASSSQTDTQYF. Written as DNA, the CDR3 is TGTGCCAGCAGCTCCCAGACAGATACGCAGTATTTT.